Here is one T cell receptor (beta chain) with its context. Here immunoSEQ multiplex PCR was the method, and the copy in TCRdb shows in-frame clones only, minus some. Of some 900,000 clones listed, around three quarters are singletons. These data are taken from a study of shared clonotypes between healthy human individuals. The CDR3 is 14 amino acids. Per the germline V gene, CDR1 is SGHTA and CDR2 is FQGTGA. The V end was cut by 5 bases, the J end by 5 bases, with 12 bases between. The sequencing input was memory CD4+ T cells sorted from blood. This sample's subset: CD45RA-negative fraction. This TCR was recovered from a man aged 18 to 29 in good health. The chain combines TRBV7-3 with TRBJ2-2; D ambiguous. CDR3 in DNA: TGTGCCAGCAGCCCGAAGGCCAAAACCGGGGAGCTGTTTTTT. This codes for CASSPKAKTGELFF.